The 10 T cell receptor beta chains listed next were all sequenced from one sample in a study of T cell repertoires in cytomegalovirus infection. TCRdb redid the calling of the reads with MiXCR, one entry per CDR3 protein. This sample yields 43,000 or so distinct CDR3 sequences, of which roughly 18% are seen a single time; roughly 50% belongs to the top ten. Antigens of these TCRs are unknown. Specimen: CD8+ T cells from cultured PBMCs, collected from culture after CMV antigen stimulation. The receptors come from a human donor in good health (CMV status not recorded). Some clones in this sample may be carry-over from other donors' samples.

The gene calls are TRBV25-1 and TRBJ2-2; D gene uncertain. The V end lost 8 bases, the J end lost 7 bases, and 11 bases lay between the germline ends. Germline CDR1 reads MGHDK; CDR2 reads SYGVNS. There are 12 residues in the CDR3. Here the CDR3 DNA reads TGTGCCAGCCTGACATTGAGCGGGGAGCTGTTTTTT. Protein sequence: CASLTLSGELFF. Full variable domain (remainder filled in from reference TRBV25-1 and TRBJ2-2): EADIYQTPRYLVIGTGKKITLECSQTMGHDKMYWYQQDPGMELHLIHYSYGVNSTEKGDLSSESTVSRIRTEHFPLTLESARPSHTSQYLCASLTLSGELFFGEGSRLTVL.

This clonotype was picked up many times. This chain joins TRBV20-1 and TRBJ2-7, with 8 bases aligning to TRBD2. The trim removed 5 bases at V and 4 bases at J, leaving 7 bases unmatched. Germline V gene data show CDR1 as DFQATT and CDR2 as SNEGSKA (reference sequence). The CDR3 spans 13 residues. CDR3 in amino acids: CSARSGSGYEQYF. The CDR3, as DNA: TGCAGTGCTCGAAGCGGGAGCGGGTACGAGCAGTACTTC.

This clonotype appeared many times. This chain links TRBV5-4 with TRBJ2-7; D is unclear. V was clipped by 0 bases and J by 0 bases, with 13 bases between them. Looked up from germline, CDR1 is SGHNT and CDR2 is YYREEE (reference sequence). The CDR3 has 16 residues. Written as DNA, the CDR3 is TGTGCCAGCAGCTTGGCTGGGCCAGTATCCTCCTACGAGCAGTACTTC. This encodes CASSLAGPVSSYEQYF.

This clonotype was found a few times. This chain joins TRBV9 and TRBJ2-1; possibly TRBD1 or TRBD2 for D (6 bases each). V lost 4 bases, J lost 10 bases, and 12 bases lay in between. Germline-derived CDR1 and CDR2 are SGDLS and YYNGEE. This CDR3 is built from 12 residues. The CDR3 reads CASSPTRGEQFF. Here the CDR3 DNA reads TGTGCCAGCAGCCCGACTAGGGGGGAGCAGTTCTTC.

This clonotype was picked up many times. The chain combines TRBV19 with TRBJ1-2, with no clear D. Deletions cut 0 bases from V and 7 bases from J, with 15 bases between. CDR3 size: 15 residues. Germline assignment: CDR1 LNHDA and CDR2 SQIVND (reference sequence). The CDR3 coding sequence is TGTGCCAGTAGTATAGAAGACACTCCGACGTTTGGCTACACCTTC. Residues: CASSIEDTPTFGYTF.

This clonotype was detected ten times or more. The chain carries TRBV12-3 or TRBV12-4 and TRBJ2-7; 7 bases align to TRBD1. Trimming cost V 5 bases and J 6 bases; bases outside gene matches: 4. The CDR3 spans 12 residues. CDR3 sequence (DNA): TGTGCCAGCAGTCCTACAGGGGCCGAGCAGTACTTC. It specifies CASSPTGAEQYF.

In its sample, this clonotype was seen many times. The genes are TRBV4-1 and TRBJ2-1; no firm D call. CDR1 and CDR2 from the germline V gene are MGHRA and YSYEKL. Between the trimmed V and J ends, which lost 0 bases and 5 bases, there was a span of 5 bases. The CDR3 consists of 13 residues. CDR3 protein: CASSQDLDNEQFF. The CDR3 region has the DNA TGCGCCAGCAGCCAAGACTTAGACAATGAGCAGTTCTTC.

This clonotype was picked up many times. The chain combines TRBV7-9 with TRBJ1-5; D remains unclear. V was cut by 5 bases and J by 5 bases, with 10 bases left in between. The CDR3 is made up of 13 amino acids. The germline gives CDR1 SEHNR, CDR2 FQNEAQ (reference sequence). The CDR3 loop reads CASSHGRDQPQHF. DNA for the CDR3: TGTGCCAGCAGCCACGGACGGGATCAGCCCCAGCATTTT. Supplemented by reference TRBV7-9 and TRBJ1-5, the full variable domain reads DTGVSQNPRHKITKRGQNVTFRCDPISEHNRLYWYRQTLGQGPEFLTYFQNEAQLEKSRLLSDRFSAERPKGSFSTLEIQRTEQGDSAMYLCASSHGRDQPQHFGDGTRLSIL.

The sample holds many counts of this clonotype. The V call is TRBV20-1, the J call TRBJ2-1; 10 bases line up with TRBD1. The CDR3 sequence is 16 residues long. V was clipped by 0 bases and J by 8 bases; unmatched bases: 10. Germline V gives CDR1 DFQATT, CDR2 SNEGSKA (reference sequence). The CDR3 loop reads CSARDLGTGVFYEQFF. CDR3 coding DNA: TGCAGTGCTAGAGATCTCGGGACAGGGGTATTCTATGAGCAGTTCTTC.

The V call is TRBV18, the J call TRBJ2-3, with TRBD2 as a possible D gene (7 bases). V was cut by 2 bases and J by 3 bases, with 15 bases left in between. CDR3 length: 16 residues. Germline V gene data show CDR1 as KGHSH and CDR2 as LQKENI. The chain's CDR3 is CASSPTGGGPTDTQYF. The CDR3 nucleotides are TGTGCCAGCTCACCAACGGGCGGGGGCCCGACAGATACGCAGTATTTT.